These T cell receptor beta chains were read from a single sample in a study of persistence of HIV-infected CD4 T cells. The antigens of these receptors remain unknown. The repertoire was sequenced with immunoSEQ multiplex PCR; TCRdb's copy has only in-frame clones and lacks some. The data contain 25,000 to 30,000 clones, around 80% of them seen just once; the ten biggest clones take up less than 5%. This specimen was CD4+ T cells sorted from PBMCs after 18-hour stimulation, taken from a patient who received antiretroviral therapy. The receptor source for this set is an adult man with HIV who was CMV-seropositive. Both conserved end residues are part of each CDR3. D genes are given only for firm matches. Rows give clone size only sometimes, using once, few, many, or a class for an expanded clone.

size | J | D | V | CDR3 | DNA
- | TRBJ2-6 | TRBD2 | TRBV18 | CASSPPERGRVGANVLTF | TGTGCCAGCTCACCACCGGAGCGGGGGAGGGTTGGGGCCAACGTCCTGACTTTC
- | TRBJ2-5 | - | TRBV28 | CASSTPQGILQTQYF | TGTGCCAGCAGTACCCCCCAGGGAATCCTGCAGACCCAGTACTTC
few | TRBJ1-2 | TRBD1 | TRBV20-1 | CSTRRGQGYTF | TGCAGTACCCGTAGGGGGCAAGGCTACACCTTC
once | TRBJ1-3 | - | TRBV15 | CATSRDRGFSGNTIYF | TGTGCCACCAGCAGAGATCGGGGGTTCTCTGGAAACACCATATATTTT
- | TRBJ1-5 | - | TRBV3-1/TRBV3-2 | CASSQAGNNQPQHF | TGTGCCAGCAGCCAGGCAGGGAACAATCAGCCCCAGCATTTT
- | TRBJ2-1 | - | TRBV5-1 | CASSLARDNEQFF | TGCGCCAGCAGCTTGGCCCGGGACAATGAGCAGTTCTTC
- | TRBJ2-1 | - | TRBV14 | CASSLGAGAYRNEQFF | TGTGCCAGCAGCCTCGGGGCGGGGGCCTATAGGAATGAGCAGTTCTTC
- | TRBJ1-2 | - | TRBV7-9 | CASSLAQGRGYGYTF | TGTGCCAGCAGCTTAGCGCAGGGACGGGGCTATGGCTACACCTTC
- | TRBJ1-1 | - | TRBV21-1 | CASREKNTEAFF | TGTGCCAGCAGGGAGAAGAACACTGAAGCTTTCTTT
- | TRBJ1-6 | - | TRBV4-1 | CASSQDLLTGIDSPLHF | TGCGCCAGCAGCCAAGATCTCCTCACCGGGATTGATTCACCCCTCCACTTT
once | TRBJ2-7 | TRBD1 | TRBV7-2 | CASNSPGQGYEQYF | TGTGCCAGCAACTCCCCGGGACAGGGCTACGAGCAGTACTTC
- | TRBJ1-1 | - | TRBV10-3 | CAISESSNTEAFF | TGTGCCATCAGTGAGTCGAGTAACACTGAAGCTTTCTTT
- | TRBJ1-1 | - | TRBV10-3 | CAIRPYREGTSTEAFF | TGTGCCATCAGGCCTTACCGGGAGGGAACGAGTACTGAAGCTTTCTTT
- | TRBJ2-2 | - | TRBV5-1 | CASSPGELTGELFF | TGCGCCAGCAGTCCAGGGGAGTTGACCGGGGAGCTGTTTTTT
few | TRBJ1-1 | - | TRBV5-1 | CASASHTEAFF | TGCGCCAGCGCCTCTCACACTGAAGCTTTCTTT
- | TRBJ2-2 | - | TRBV29-1 | CSVVSQGNTGELFF | TGCAGCGTTGTTTCGCAGGGGAACACCGGGGAGCTGTTTTTT
few | TRBJ1-1 | - | TRBV18 | CASSGDSTEAFF | TGTGCCAGCTCTGGAGACAGCACTGAAGCTTTCTTT
- | TRBJ1-5 | - | TRBV5-8 | CASSLRGNQPQHF | TGTGCCAGCAGCTTGAGGGGCAATCAGCCCCAGCATTTT
- | TRBJ1-3 | - | TRBV25-1 | CASSEVRGPGASGNTIYF | TGTGCCAGCAGTGAGGTCCGAGGTCCAGGTGCCTCTGGAAACACCATATATTTT
- | TRBJ2-6 | - | TRBV18 | CASSLSGANVLTF | TGTGCCAGCTCACTGAGTGGGGCCAACGTCCTGACTTTC
- | TRBJ1-2 | - | TRBV5-1 | CASSQRTEANYGYTF | TGCGCCAGCAGCCAAAGGACAGAAGCTAACTATGGCTACACCTTC
- | TRBJ1-3 | - | TRBV7-2 | CASSLGGLGGNTIYF | TGTGCCAGCAGCCTCGGGGGGTTGGGTGGAAACACCATATATTTT
few | TRBJ2-2 | - | TRBV5-1 | CASSLVSGVAGELFF | TGCGCCAGCAGCTTGGTTTCGGGGGTTGCCGGGGAGCTGTTTTTT
- | TRBJ2-7 | TRBD2 | TRBV7-8 | CASSRSGSSYEQYF | TGTGCCAGCAGCAGAAGCGGGAGCTCCTACGAGCAGTACTTC
- | TRBJ2-3 | - | TRBV10-1 | CASSDAGGRGDTQYF | TGCGCCAGCAGTGATGCTGGGGGCCGGGGAGATACGCAGTATTTT
- | TRBJ1-1 | TRBD1 | TRBV5-1 | CATRDSLGTEAFF | TGCGCCACTCGGGACAGCCTGGGGACTGAAGCTTTCTTT
- | TRBJ2-7 | TRBD1 | TRBV19 | CASSMKAGQGHEQYF | TGTGCCAGTAGTATGAAGGCGGGACAGGGCCACGAGCAGTACTTC
- | TRBJ2-2 | - | TRBV5-1 | CASSLAHRPSNTGELFF | TGCGCCAGCAGCTTGGCCCACAGGCCCTCGAACACCGGGGAGCTGTTTTTT
- | TRBJ1-1 | TRBD1 | TRBV30 | CACQQGYTEAFF | TGTGCCTGCCAACAGGGGTACACTGAAGCTTTCTTT
- | TRBJ2-2 | - | TRBV19 | CASSILGTGELFF | TGTGCCAGTAGTATTCTGGGGACCGGGGAGCTGTTTTTT
- | TRBJ2-3 | - | TRBV27 | CASGPTDTQYF | TGTGCCAGCGGCCCAACAGATACGCAGTATTTT
few | TRBJ2-7 | TRBD2 | TRBV27 | CASSRLAGGAYEQYF | TGTGCCAGCAGTCGACTAGCGGGGGGTGCCTACGAGCAGTACTTC
- | TRBJ1-5 | TRBD1 | TRBV10-2 | CASTDRARNQPQHF | TGCGCCAGCACCGACAGGGCTCGCAATCAGCCCCAGCATTTT
- | TRBJ1-5 | - | TRBV6-5 | CASSLRDQPQHF | TGTGCCAGCAGTCTCAGGGATCAGCCCCAGCATTTT
- | TRBJ2-1 | TRBD1 | TRBV6-4 | CASSEQGGGGHNEQFF | TGTGCCAGCAGTGAACAAGGGGGCGGTGGCCACAATGAGCAGTTCTTC
once | TRBJ2-4 | TRBD1 | TRBV2 | CASSKQGARAKNIQYF | TGTGCCAGCAGTAAACAGGGGGCGAGGGCCAAAAACATTCAGTACTTC
few | TRBJ2-1 | - | TRBV27 | CASSLQGGRVGEQFF | TGTGCCAGCAGTTTACAGGGGGGCCGAGTCGGTGAGCAGTTCTTC
- | TRBJ1-3 | TRBD1 | TRBV5-5 | CASSLEPTGAGNTIYF | TGTGCCAGCAGCTTGGAGCCTACAGGGGCTGGAAACACCATATATTTT
few | TRBJ2-3 | - | TRBV5-1 | CASSVISSTDTQYF | TGCGCCAGCAGTGTCATCTCTAGCACAGATACGCAGTATTTT
- | TRBJ2-1 | TRBD1 | TRBV5-1 | CASSLETGVRNEQFF | TGCGCCAGCAGCTTGGAGACAGGGGTTAGAAATGAGCAGTTCTTC
few | TRBJ1-6 | TRBD1 | TRBV2 | CASTTEDRIAPNSPLHF | TGTGCCAGCACCACTGAGGACAGGATAGCGCCAAATTCACCCCTCCACTTT
- | TRBJ1-2 | - | TRBV5-1 | CASSLAGESGYTF | TGCGCCAGCAGCTTGGCGGGGGAAAGCGGCTACACCTTC
- | TRBJ1-1 | - | TRBV6-1 | CASSETGTPRTEAFF | TGTGCCAGCAGTGAAACCGGGACCCCCAGGACTGAAGCTTTCTTT
few | TRBJ1-2 | TRBD1 | TRBV7-6 | CASSPGQEPYGYTF | TGTGCCAGCAGTCCGGGACAGGAGCCCTATGGCTACACCTTC
- | TRBJ1-5 | - | TRBV12-5 | CASGVRVGSNQPQHF | TGTGCTAGTGGCGTAAGGGTAGGGAGCAATCAGCCCCAGCATTTT
- | TRBJ2-2 | - | TRBV28 | CASSFETGELFF | TGTGCCAGCAGTTTTGAGACCGGGGAGCTGTTTTTT
- | TRBJ1-4 | - | TRBV28 | CASSSVGEREKLFF | TGTGCCAGCAGCTCAGTCGGGGAAAGGGAAAAACTGTTTTTT
- | TRBJ1-4 | - | TRBV28 | CASSLFGTIEKLFF | TGTGCCAGCAGTTTATTTGGTACCATTGAAAAACTGTTTTTT
- | TRBJ2-7 | - | TRBV5-4 | CASSLFSSPSEQYF | TGTGCCAGCAGCTTGTTTAGTAGCCCCAGCGAGCAGTACTTC
- | TRBJ2-2 | TRBD1 | TRBV28 | CASSRQGSNTGELFF | TGTGCCAGCAGTCGACAGGGATCTAACACCGGGGAGCTGTTTTTT
- | TRBJ2-7 | TRBD1 | TRBV19 | CASSPLGQGQSYEQYF | TGTGCCAGTAGCCCACTCGGACAGGGCCAATCCTACGAGCAGTACTTC
- | TRBJ2-3 | TRBD2 | TRBV6-1 | CASSERTSGADTQYF | TGTGCCAGCAGTGAGAGGACTAGCGGTGCAGATACGCAGTATTTT
- | TRBJ1-5 | TRBD1 | TRBV18 | CASSPPGGGNQPQHF | TGTGCCAGCTCACCTCCAGGGGGTGGCAATCAGCCCCAGCATTTT
- | TRBJ2-5 | - | TRBV28 | CASSLLMGGAGKETQYF | TGTGCCAGCAGTTTATTAATGGGGGGCGCGGGAAAAGAGACCCAGTACTTC